Listed below are T cell receptor beta chains from one sample, sequenced in a study of response to subunit inactivated influenza vaccine. TCRdb recomputed calls from the RT-PCR reads with MiXCR, one row per CDR3 protein. The table includes 650,000 to 800,000 distinct CDR3 sequences, about 15% detected once. The specimen was PBMCs from blood, collected 14 to 15 days before vaccination. The receptors shown here come from a man between 45 and 60 years old who received an inactivated influenza vaccine. Each CDR3 is given with its conserved first and last residue. A D gene is named only where the DNA matches it firmly. Clone size is stated in some rows and not others, as once, few, many or a class when expanded.

d_call: TRBD2; j_call: TRBJ2-5; clone_size: few; v_call: TRBV3-1; cdr3_aa: CASSQDPGTSGRKKETQYF; cdr3_nt: TGTGCCAGCAGCCAAGATCCCGGGACTAGCGGGAGAAAGAAAGAGACCCAGTACTTC
d_call: TRBD2; j_call: TRBJ2-7; clone_size: .; v_call: TRBV5-5; cdr3_aa: CASSLLAGNYEQYF; cdr3_nt: TGTGCCAGCAGCCTTTTAGCGGGTAACTACGAGCAGTACTTC
d_call: TRBD2; j_call: TRBJ2-3; clone_size: few; v_call: TRBV29-1; cdr3_aa: CSAGGFRDTQYF; cdr3_nt: TGCAGCGCCGGGGGGTTCCGAGATACGCAGTATTTT
d_call: .; j_call: TRBJ1-2; clone_size: few; v_call: TRBV7-6; cdr3_aa: CASSPVGSGYTF; cdr3_nt: TGTGCCAGCAGCCCGGTGGGTTCTGGCTACACCTTC
d_call: .; j_call: TRBJ2-1; clone_size: .; v_call: TRBV5-5; cdr3_aa: CASSFAIINEQFF; cdr3_nt: TGTGCCAGCAGTTTTGCGATTATCAATGAGCAGTTCTTC
d_call: TRBD2; j_call: TRBJ2-4; clone_size: .; v_call: TRBV20-1; cdr3_aa: CSGSGRGKNIQYF; cdr3_nt: TGCAGTGGTAGCGGGAGAGGCAAAAACATTCAGTACTTC
d_call: TRBD2; j_call: TRBJ2-5; clone_size: .; v_call: TRBV12-3/TRBV12-4; cdr3_aa: CASRRTSRETQYF; cdr3_nt: TGTGCCAGCAGGAGGACTAGCCGGGAGACCCAGTACTTC
d_call: TRBD2; j_call: TRBJ2-7; clone_size: .; v_call: TRBV20-1; cdr3_aa: CSAMFLAGRYEQYF; cdr3_nt: TGCAGTGCTATGTTCCTAGCGGGCCGCTACGAGCAGTACTTC
d_call: .; j_call: TRBJ2-1; clone_size: few; v_call: TRBV7-6; cdr3_aa: CASSRTQISSYNEQFF; cdr3_nt: TGTGCCAGCAGCCGCACGCAAATAAGCTCCTACAATGAGCAGTTCTTC
d_call: .; j_call: TRBJ2-2; clone_size: .; v_call: TRBV24-1; cdr3_aa: CATAGGLRAGELFF; cdr3_nt: TGTGCCACTGCTGGGGGGTTGAGGGCCGGGGAGCTGTTTTTT
d_call: .; j_call: TRBJ1-5; clone_size: .; v_call: TRBV6-5; cdr3_aa: CASSSRITEPQHF; cdr3_nt: TGTGCCAGCAGTTCCCGAATCACGGAGCCCCAGCATTTT
d_call: .; j_call: TRBJ2-3; clone_size: few; v_call: TRBV5-6; cdr3_aa: CASSSRLGTFYF; cdr3_nt: TGTGCCAGCAGCTCACGACTAGGGACTTTCTATTTT
d_call: TRBD2; j_call: TRBJ2-1; clone_size: once; v_call: TRBV20-1; cdr3_aa: CSARHSSGRLNEQFF; cdr3_nt: TGCAGTGCTAGACATAGTAGCGGGAGGTTAAATGAGCAGTTCTTC
d_call: TRBD1; j_call: TRBJ2-5; clone_size: .; v_call: TRBV29-1; cdr3_aa: CSVMQVLERQGRETQYF; cdr3_nt: TGCAGCGTAATGCAGGTGCTGGAGCGACAGGGGCGAGAGACCCAGTACTTC
d_call: TRBD2; j_call: TRBJ2-5; clone_size: .; v_call: TRBV4-3; cdr3_aa: CASSQTSGEETQYF; cdr3_nt: TGCGCCAGCAGCCAAACTAGCGGGGAGGAGACCCAGTACTTC
d_call: TRBD2; j_call: TRBJ2-3; clone_size: few; v_call: TRBV10-3; cdr3_aa: CAISETRPGLAADTQYF; cdr3_nt: TGTGCCATCAGTGAGACCCGCCCGGGACTAGCAGCAGATACGCAGTATTTT
d_call: .; j_call: TRBJ1-6; clone_size: many; v_call: TRBV5-1; cdr3_aa: CASSLVGNNSPLHF; cdr3_nt: TGCGCCAGCAGCTTGGTTGGGAATAATTCACCCCTCCACTTT
d_call: .; j_call: TRBJ2-5; clone_size: .; v_call: TRBV7-6; cdr3_aa: CASSFIQGPQETQYF; cdr3_nt: TGTGCCAGCAGCTTTATACAGGGTCCCCAAGAGACCCAGTACTTC
d_call: TRBD2; j_call: TRBJ2-7; clone_size: .; v_call: TRBV7-2; cdr3_aa: CASSTSGGAAEQYF; cdr3_nt: TGTGCCAGCAGCACTAGCGGGGGGGCAGCCGAGCAGTACTTC
d_call: TRBD1; j_call: TRBJ1-4; clone_size: few; v_call: TRBV10-3; cdr3_aa: CAISEQGGNEKLFF; cdr3_nt: TGTGCCATCAGTGAGCAGGGGGGTAATGAAAAACTGTTTTTT
d_call: .; j_call: TRBJ2-7; clone_size: few; v_call: TRBV28; cdr3_aa: CASSSLAAEQYF; cdr3_nt: TGTGCCAGCAGCTCGCTGGCTGCGGAGCAGTACTTC
d_call: TRBD1; j_call: TRBJ1-1; clone_size: few; v_call: TRBV6-1; cdr3_aa: CASSDQGQGLTEAFF; cdr3_nt: TGTGCCAGCAGTGACCAGGGACAGGGTTTGACTGAAGCTTTCTTT
d_call: .; j_call: TRBJ2-2; clone_size: .; v_call: TRBV20-1; cdr3_aa: CSARVMGTNTGELFF; cdr3_nt: TGCAGTGCTAGAGTTATGGGAACGAACACCGGGGAGCTGTTTTTT
d_call: .; j_call: TRBJ2-3; clone_size: few; v_call: TRBV20-1; cdr3_aa: CSARQSTDTQYF; cdr3_nt: TGCAGTGCTAGGCAAAGCACAGATACGCAGTATTTT
d_call: .; j_call: TRBJ2-5; clone_size: .; v_call: TRBV28; cdr3_aa: CASSSRVVETQYF; cdr3_nt: TGTGCCAGCAGTTCCCGAGTAGTAGAGACCCAGTACTTC
d_call: TRBD2; j_call: TRBJ2-5; clone_size: few; v_call: TRBV15; cdr3_aa: CATSKELAGGGQETQYF; cdr3_nt: TGTGCCACCAGCAAGGAACTAGCGGGAGGAGGGCAAGAGACCCAGTACTTC
d_call: .; j_call: TRBJ2-1; clone_size: many; v_call: TRBV6-5; cdr3_aa: CASSYGNEQFF; cdr3_nt: TGTGCCAGCAGTTACGGTAATGAGCAGTTCTTC
d_call: TRBD1; j_call: TRBJ2-5; clone_size: many; v_call: TRBV12-3/TRBV12-4; cdr3_aa: CASSHRDRGGETQYF; cdr3_nt: TGTGCCAGCAGCCACCGGGACAGGGGAGGGGAGACCCAGTACTTC
d_call: .; j_call: TRBJ2-7; clone_size: .; v_call: TRBV20-1; cdr3_aa: CSTGEGTEQYF; cdr3_nt: TGCAGTACGGGAGAGGGGACCGAGCAGTACTTC
d_call: .; j_call: TRBJ1-2; clone_size: .; v_call: TRBV5-1; cdr3_aa: CASSLGDSSGGYTF; cdr3_nt: TGCGCCAGCAGCTTGGGTGACAGCTCCGGGGGCTACACCTTC
d_call: TRBD1; j_call: TRBJ1-6; clone_size: .; v_call: TRBV10-3; cdr3_aa: CAITTDRGRSPLHF; cdr3_nt: TGTGCCATCACCACAGACAGGGGCCGGTCACCCCTCCACTTT
d_call: .; j_call: TRBJ1-1; clone_size: .; v_call: TRBV29-1; cdr3_aa: CSVLARTEAFF; cdr3_nt: TGCAGCGTTTTAGCCCGTACTGAAGCTTTCTTT
d_call: TRBD2; j_call: TRBJ2-1; clone_size: many; v_call: TRBV9; cdr3_aa: CASSVGLAGANEQFF; cdr3_nt: TGTGCCAGCAGCGTAGGACTAGCGGGGGCGAATGAGCAGTTCTTC
d_call: TRBD1; j_call: TRBJ2-7; clone_size: .; v_call: TRBV24-1; cdr3_aa: CATSAGGQRRSYEQYF; cdr3_nt: TGTGCCACCAGTGCTGGGGGACAGAGGAGGTCCTACGAGCAGTACTTC
d_call: .; j_call: TRBJ2-2; clone_size: few; v_call: TRBV5-1; cdr3_aa: CASSLASSFRSYTGELFF; cdr3_nt: TGCGCCAGCAGCTTGGCTTCTTCGTTCAGGTCGTACACCGGGGAGCTGTTTTTT
d_call: .; j_call: TRBJ2-7; clone_size: .; v_call: TRBV5-7; cdr3_aa: CASGPGGGHLYEQYF; cdr3_nt: TGTGCCAGCGGCCCCGGGGGTGGGCATCTCTACGAGCAGTACTTC
d_call: .; j_call: TRBJ2-5; clone_size: .; v_call: TRBV20-1; cdr3_aa: CSAREGLFYQETQYF; cdr3_nt: TGCAGTGCTAGAGAGGGACTCTTCTACCAAGAGACCCAGTACTTC
d_call: .; j_call: TRBJ2-3; clone_size: .; v_call: TRBV7-2; cdr3_aa: CASSLYPPDTQYF; cdr3_nt: TGTGCCAGCAGCTTATATCCCCCAGATACGCAGTATTTT
d_call: TRBD2; j_call: TRBJ2-3; clone_size: .; v_call: TRBV25-1; cdr3_aa: CASSVTSGSGTDTQYF; cdr3_nt: TGTGCCAGCAGTGTGACTAGCGGGAGTGGAACAGATACGCAGTATTTT
d_call: .; j_call: TRBJ2-3; clone_size: few; v_call: TRBV5-4; cdr3_aa: CASSLVARGLTPTNTDTQYF; cdr3_nt: TGTGCCAGCAGCTTGGTGGCCCGGGGGTTAACTCCTACCAACACAGATACGCAGTATTTT
d_call: TRBD2; j_call: TRBJ2-5; clone_size: .; v_call: TRBV5-1; cdr3_aa: CASSFGSGRRETQYF; cdr3_nt: TGCGCCAGCAGCTTCGGTAGCGGGAGGAGGGAGACCCAGTACTTC
d_call: .; j_call: TRBJ2-3; clone_size: few; v_call: TRBV28; cdr3_aa: CASSLFRGRWTDTQYF; cdr3_nt: TGTGCCAGCAGTTTATTCCGGGGGAGATGGACAGATACGCAGTATTTT
d_call: .; j_call: TRBJ2-2; clone_size: few; v_call: TRBV19; cdr3_aa: CASRSVYTGELFF; cdr3_nt: TGTGCCAGTAGAAGTGTTTACACCGGGGAGCTGTTTTTT
d_call: .; j_call: TRBJ2-3; clone_size: few; v_call: TRBV29-1; cdr3_aa: CSAQSGVLTDTQYF; cdr3_nt: TGCAGCGCACAATCGGGAGTGCTTACAGATACGCAGTATTTT
d_call: TRBD2; j_call: TRBJ2-7; clone_size: many; v_call: TRBV7-8; cdr3_aa: CASSLVGGAYEQYF; cdr3_nt: TGTGCCAGCAGCTTAGTCGGGGGGGCTTACGAGCAGTACTTC